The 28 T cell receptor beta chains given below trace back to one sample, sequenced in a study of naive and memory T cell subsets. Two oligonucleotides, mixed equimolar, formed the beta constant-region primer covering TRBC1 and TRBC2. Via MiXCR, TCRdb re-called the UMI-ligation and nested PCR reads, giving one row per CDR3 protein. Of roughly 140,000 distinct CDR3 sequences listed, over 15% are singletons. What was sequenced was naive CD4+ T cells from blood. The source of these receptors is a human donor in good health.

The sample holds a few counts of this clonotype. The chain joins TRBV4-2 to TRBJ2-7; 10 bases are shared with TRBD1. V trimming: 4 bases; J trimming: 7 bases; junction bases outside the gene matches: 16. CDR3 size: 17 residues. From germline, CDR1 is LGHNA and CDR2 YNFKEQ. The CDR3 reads CASSPPPSGTGAGEQYF. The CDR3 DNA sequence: TGTGCCAGCAGCCCCCCCCCCTCCGGGACAGGGGCGGGTGAGCAGTACTTC.

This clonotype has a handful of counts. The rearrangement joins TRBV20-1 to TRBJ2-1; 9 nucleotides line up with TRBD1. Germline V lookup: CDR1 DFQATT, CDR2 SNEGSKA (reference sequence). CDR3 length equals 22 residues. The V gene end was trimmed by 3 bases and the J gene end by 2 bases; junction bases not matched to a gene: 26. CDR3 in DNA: TGCAGTGCTAGGGGGGATTTAGGTATGGGACAGGGTCCCAGCGGGACCTACAATGAGCAGTTCTTC. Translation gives CSARGDLGMGQGPSGTYNEQFF.

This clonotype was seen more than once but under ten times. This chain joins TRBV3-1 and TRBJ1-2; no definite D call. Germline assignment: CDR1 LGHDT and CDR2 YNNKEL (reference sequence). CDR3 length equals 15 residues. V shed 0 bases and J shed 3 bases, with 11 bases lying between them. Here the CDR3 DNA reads TGTGCCAGCAGCCAAGATATAAGCGCTCACTATGGCTACACCTTC. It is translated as CASSQDISAHYGYTF.

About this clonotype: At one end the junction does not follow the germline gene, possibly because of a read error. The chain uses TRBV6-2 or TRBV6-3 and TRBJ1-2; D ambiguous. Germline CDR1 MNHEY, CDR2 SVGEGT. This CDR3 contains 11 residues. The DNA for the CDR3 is TGTGCCAGCGGTTATTGGGATGGCTACACCTTC. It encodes CASGYWDGYTF.

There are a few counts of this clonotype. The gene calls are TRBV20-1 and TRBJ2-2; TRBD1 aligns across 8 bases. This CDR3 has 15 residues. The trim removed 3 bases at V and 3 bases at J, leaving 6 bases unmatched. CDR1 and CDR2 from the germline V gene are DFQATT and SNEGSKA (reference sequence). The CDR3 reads CSASRDRTYTGELFF. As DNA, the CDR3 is TGCAGTGCTAGCCGGGACAGGACTTACACCGGGGAGCTGTTTTTT.

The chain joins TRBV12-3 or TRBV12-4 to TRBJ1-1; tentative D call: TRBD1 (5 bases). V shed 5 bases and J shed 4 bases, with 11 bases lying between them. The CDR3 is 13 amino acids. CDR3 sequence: CASSKGLGTEAFF. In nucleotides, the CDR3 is TGTGCCAGCAGTAAGGGGTTGGGCACTGAAGCTTTCTTT.

The DNA for the CDR3 is TGCAGCGTTGAGGGAGCCGGACGAGCTGAAGCTTTCTTT. This sequence encodes CSVEGAGRAEAFF. The rearrangement joins TRBV29-1 to TRBJ1-1; no reliable D call. CDR3 length equals 13 residues. Germline V lookup: CDR1 SQVTM, CDR2 ANQGSEA. Trimming took 3 bases from V and 6 from J, leaving 14 bases between them.

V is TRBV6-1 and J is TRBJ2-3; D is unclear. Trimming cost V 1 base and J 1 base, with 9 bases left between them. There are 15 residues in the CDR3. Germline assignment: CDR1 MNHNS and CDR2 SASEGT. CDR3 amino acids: CASSEGHVGTDTQYF. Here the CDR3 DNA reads TGTGCCAGCAGTGAAGGGCACGTTGGCACAGATACGCAGTATTTT.

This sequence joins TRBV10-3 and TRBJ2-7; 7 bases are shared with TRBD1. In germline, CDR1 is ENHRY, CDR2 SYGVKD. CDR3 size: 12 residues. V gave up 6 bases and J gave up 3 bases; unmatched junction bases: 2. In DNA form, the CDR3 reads TGTGCCATCAGGGCAGGGGGCTACGAGCAGTACTTC. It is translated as CAIRAGGYEQYF.

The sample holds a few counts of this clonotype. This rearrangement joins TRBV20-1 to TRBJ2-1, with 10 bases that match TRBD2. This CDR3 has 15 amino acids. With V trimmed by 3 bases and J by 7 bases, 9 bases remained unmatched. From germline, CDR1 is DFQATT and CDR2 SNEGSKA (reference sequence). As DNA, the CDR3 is TGCAGTGCTAGTACTGCTAGCGGGAGTCAGAATGAGCAGTTCTTC. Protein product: CSASTASGSQNEQFF.

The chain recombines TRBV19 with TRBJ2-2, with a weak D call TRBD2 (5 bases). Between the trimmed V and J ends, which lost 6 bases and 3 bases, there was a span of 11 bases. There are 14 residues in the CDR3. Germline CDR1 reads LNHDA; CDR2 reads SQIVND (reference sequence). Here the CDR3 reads CASSSTRDTGELFF. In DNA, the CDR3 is TGTGCCAGTAGCTCTACTAGGGACACCGGGGAGCTGTTTTTT. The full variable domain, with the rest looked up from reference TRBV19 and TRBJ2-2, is DGGITQSPKYLFRKEGQNVTLSCEQNLNHDAMYWYRQDPGQGLRLIYYSQIVNDFQKGDIAEGYSVSREKKESFPLTVTSAQKNPTAFYLCASSSTRDTGELFFGEGSRLTVL.

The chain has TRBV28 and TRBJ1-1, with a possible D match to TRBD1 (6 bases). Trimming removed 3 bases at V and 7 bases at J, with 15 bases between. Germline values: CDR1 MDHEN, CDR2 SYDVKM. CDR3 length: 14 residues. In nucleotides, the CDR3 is TGTGCCAGCAGTTTCTACAGGGAAACCGGTGAAGCTTTCTTT. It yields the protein CASSFYRETGEAFF.

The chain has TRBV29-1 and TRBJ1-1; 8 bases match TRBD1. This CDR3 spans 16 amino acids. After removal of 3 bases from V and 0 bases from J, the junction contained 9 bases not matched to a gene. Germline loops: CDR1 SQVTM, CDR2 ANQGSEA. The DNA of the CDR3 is TGCAGCGTTGACCCCCTCGGACAGGGCCTGAACACTGAAGCTTTCTTT. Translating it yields CSVDPLGQGLNTEAFF.

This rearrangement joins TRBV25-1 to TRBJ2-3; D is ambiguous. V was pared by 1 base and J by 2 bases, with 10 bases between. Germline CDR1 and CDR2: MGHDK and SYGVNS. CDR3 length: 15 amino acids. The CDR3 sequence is CASSEWTAVTDTQYF. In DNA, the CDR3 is TGTGCCAGCAGTGAATGGACCGCTGTCACAGATACGCAGTATTTT.

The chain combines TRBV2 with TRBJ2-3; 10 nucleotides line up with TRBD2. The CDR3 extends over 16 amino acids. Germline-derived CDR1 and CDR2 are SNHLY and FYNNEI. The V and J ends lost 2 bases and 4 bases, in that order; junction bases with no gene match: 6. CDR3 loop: CASSERASGRSDTQYF. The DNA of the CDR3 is TGTGCCAGCAGTGAAAGGGCTAGCGGGAGATCAGATACGCAGTATTTT. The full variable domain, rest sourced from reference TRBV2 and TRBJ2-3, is EPEVTQTPSHQVTQMGQEVILRCVPISNHLYFYWYRQILGQKVEFLVSFYNNEISEKSEIFDDQFSVERPDGSNFTLKIRSTKLEDSAMYFCASSERASGRSDTQYFGPGTRLTVL.

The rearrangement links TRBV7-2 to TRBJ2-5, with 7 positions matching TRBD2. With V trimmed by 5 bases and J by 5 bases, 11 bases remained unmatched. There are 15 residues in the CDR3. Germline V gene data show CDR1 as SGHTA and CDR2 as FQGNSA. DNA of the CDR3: TGTGCCAGCAGCCCTAGCGGCCGACCGGGGGAGACCCAGTACTTC. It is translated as CASSPSGRPGETQYF. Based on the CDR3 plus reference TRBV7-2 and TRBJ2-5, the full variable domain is GAGVSQSPSNKVTEKGKDVELRCDPISGHTALYWYRQSLGQGLEFLIYFQGNSAPDKSGLPSDRFSAERTGGSVSTLTIQRTQQEDSAVYLCASSPSGRPGETQYFGPGTRLLVL.

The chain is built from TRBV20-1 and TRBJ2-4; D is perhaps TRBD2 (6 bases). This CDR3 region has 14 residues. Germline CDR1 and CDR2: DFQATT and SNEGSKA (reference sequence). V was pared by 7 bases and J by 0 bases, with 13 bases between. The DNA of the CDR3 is TGCAGTGGGACGGGAGAGCTAGCCAAAAACATTCAGTACTTC. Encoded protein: CSGTGELAKNIQYF.

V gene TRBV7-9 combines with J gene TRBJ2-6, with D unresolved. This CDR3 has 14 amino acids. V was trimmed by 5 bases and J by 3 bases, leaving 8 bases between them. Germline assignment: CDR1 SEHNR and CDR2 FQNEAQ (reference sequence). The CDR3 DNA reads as TGTGCCAGCAGCACCCCAGGTGGGGCCAACGTCCTGACTTTC. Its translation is CASSTPGGANVLTF.

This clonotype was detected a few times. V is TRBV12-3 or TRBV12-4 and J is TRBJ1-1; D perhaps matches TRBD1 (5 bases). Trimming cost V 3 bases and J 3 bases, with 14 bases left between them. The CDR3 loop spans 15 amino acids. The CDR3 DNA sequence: TGTGCCAGCAGTTTCGCCGGGGGAGCGGACACTGAAGCTTTCTTT. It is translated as CASSFAGGADTEAFF.

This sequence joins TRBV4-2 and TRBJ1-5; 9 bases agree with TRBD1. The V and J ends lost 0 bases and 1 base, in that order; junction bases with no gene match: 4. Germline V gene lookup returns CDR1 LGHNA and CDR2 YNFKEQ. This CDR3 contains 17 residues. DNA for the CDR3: TGTGCCAGCAGCCAAGAGTGGACAGGGGCGAGCAATCAGCCCCAGCATTTT. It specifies CASSQEWTGASNQPQHF.

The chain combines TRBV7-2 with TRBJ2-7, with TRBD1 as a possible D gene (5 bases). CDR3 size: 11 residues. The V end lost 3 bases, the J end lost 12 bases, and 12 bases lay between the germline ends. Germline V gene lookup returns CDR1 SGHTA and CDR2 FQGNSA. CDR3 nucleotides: TGTGCCAGCAGCTTTGACAGCATTCTGTACTTC. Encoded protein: CASSFDSILYF.

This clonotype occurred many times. CDR3 nucleotides: TGTGCCAGCTCATCCGGGGGCTACGGGGCCAACGTCCTGACTTTC. Protein: CASSSGGYGANVLTF. The V gene is TRBV18, the J gene TRBJ2-6; D may correspond to TRBD1 or TRBD2 (6 bases each). Deletions cut 5 bases from V and 4 bases from J, with 12 bases between. Germline V gene lookup returns CDR1 KGHSH and CDR2 LQKENI. The CDR3 totals 15 residues.

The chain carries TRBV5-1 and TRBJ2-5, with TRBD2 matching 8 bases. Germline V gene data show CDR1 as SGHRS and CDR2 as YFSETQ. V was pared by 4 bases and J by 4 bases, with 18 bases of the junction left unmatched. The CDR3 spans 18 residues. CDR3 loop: CASSLAPGGLEGRETQYF. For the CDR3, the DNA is TGCGCCAGCAGCCTGGCCCCCGGGGGACTAGAGGGGCGAGAGACCCAGTACTTC.

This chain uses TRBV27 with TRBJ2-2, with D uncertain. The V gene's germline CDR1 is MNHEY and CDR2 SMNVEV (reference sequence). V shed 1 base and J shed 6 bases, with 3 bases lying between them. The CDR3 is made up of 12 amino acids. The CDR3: CASSLWAGELFF. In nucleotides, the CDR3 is TGTGCCAGCAGTTTATGGGCCGGGGAGCTGTTTTTT.

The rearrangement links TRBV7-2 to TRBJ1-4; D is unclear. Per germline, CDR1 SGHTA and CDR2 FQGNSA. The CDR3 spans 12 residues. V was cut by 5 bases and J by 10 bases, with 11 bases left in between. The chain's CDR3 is CASSRPSGKLFF. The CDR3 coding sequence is TGTGCCAGCAGCCGGCCAAGCGGAAAACTGTTTTTT.

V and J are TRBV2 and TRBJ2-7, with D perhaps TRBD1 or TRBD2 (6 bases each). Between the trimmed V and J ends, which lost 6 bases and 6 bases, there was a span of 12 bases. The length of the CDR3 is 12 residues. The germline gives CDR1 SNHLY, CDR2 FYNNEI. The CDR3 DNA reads TGTGCCAGCAGAAGGGGGGATTCCGAGCAGTACTTC. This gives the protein CASRRGDSEQYF.

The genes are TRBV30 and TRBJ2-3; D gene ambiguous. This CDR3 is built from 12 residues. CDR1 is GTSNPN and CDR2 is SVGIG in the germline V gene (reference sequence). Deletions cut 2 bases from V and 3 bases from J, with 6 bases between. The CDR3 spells CAWSPGTDTQYF. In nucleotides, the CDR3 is TGTGCCTGGAGTCCCGGAACAGATACGCAGTATTTT.

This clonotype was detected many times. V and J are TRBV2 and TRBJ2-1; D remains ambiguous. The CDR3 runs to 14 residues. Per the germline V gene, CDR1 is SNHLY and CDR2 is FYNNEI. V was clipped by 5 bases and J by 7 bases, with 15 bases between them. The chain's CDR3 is CASSQRPYYNEQFF. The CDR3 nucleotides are TGTGCCAGCAGTCAACGACCATATTATAATGAGCAGTTCTTC.